This T cell receptor (beta chain) comes out of a study of PD-L1 blockade in urothelial cancer. Study information: Bladder-origin urothelial cancer in males covered about 90% of the roughly 30 patients. Blood samples had a median of around 150,000 T cells.

The CDR3 is made up of 17 amino acids. Germline V lookup: CDR1 SGHTS, CDR2 YDEGEE. Trimming shortened V by 0 bases and J by 2 bases, and 17 bases separated the two germline ends. Each patient presented with locally advanced or metastatic urothelial carcinoma. Pretreatment and on-treatment blood mononuclear cell samples were taken, totaling between 1 and 8 time points per patient. Some clones are missing from TCRdb's copy, which holds only in-frame ones; the method was immunoSEQ multiplex PCR. The sample holds about 91,000 clones, 90% to 95% seen once. The chain has TRBV5-8 and TRBJ2-5, with D tentatively TRBD1 (6 bases). This TCR derives from a man in his sixties with urothelial cancer. Sequencing used PBMCs, obtained around atezolizumab (anti-PD-L1) treatment. The CDR3 is CASSLAFRGPEQETQYF. CDR3 coding DNA: TGTGCCAGCAGCTTGGCTTTCAGGGGACCAGAGCAAGAGACCCAGTACTTC.